This is a list of T cell receptor beta chains from one sample in a study of cytomegalovirus exposure and HLA in healthy donors. The assay was immunoSEQ multiplex PCR, and TCRdb's table has in-frame clones only and misses some. The profile shows 90,000 to 120,000 clones, approximately 73% of them singletons. The sequenced sample was PBMCs. The receptor source for this set is a man younger than 40 in good health and CMV-seronegative. The CDR3 runs from the conserved cysteine through the conserved F or W. Each record gives: clone size, J gene, V gene, CDR3 protein. The size entry is marked missing in some rows and otherwise reads once, few, many or a size class.

few,TRBJ1-1,TRBV29-1,CSVKRDRPLNTEAFF
NA,TRBJ1-1,TRBV7-9,CASSSLDRAGTEAFF
NA,TRBJ2-1,TRBV15,CATSRLATYNEQFF
NA,TRBJ2-5,TRBV10-3,CAISDTAGVGEQYF
NA,TRBJ2-3,TRBV9,CASTGGGSPSTDTQYF
NA,TRBJ1-4,TRBV10-3,CATRQGEEKLFF
NA,TRBJ2-1,TRBV4-1,CASSQAAGEGYNEQFF
NA,TRBJ1-2,TRBV2,CASSRTGEGNGYTF
NA,TRBJ1-1,TRBV29-1,CSAGTRSGNTEAFF
NA,TRBJ2-2,TRBV27,CASSLETGELFF
few,TRBJ2-5,TRBV10-2,CASRWAGPEETQYF
NA,TRBJ2-1,TRBV5-1,CASSPRGTVDEQFF
once,TRBJ2-7,TRBV6-1,CASSKGQANSYEQYF
once,TRBJ2-7,TRBV6-1,CASSGTRGGTREQYF
NA,TRBJ2-3,TRBV19,CATRLIAQDTQYF
NA,TRBJ2-3,TRBV6-5,CASSYLASGGTDTQYF
NA,TRBJ2-7,TRBV28,CASSFTDYEQYF
NA,TRBJ2-3,TRBV7-7,CASSRLGGGEGDTQYF
NA,TRBJ1-5,TRBV28,CASSLGGVNQPQHF
NA,TRBJ2-3,TRBV30,CAGKRRRATDTQYF
NA,TRBJ1-1,TRBV15,CATSRERGSTEAFF
NA,TRBJ2-3,TRBV19,CASSRTSQATDTQYF
NA,TRBJ2-1,TRBV28,CASGRPGLHNEQFF
NA,TRBJ2-2,TRBV14,CASSQDRTANTGELFF
NA,TRBJ2-1,TRBV30,CAWARLAGLNNEQFF
NA,TRBJ1-4,TRBV28,CASSTVEKLFF
NA,TRBJ2-6,TRBV6-1,CASSEQGDSGANVLTF
NA,TRBJ2-3,TRBV5-1,CASSVPTGTLTSTDTQYF